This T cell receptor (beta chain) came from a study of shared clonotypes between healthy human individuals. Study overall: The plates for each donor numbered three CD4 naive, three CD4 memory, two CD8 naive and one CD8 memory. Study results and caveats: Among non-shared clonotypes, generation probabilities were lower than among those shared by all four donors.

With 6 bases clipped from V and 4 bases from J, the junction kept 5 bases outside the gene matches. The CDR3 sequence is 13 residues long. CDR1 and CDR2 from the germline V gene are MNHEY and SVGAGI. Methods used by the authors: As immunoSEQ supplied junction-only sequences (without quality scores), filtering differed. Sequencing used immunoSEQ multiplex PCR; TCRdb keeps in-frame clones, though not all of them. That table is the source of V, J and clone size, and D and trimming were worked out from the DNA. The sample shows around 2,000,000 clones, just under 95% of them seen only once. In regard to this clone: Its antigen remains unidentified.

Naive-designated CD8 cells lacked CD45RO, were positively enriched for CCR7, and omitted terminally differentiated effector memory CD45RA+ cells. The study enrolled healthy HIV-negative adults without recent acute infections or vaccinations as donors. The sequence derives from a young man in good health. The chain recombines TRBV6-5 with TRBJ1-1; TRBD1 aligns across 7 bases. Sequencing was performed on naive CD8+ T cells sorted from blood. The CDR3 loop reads CASRGTEGTEAFF. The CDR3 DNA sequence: TGTGCCAGCAGAGGGACAGAGGGCACTGAAGCTTTCTTT.